This T cell receptor (beta chain) appears in the sequencing data of a study of metastatic and nonmetastatic thyroid tumors. The CDR3 runs 15 residues. V was trimmed by 4 bases and J by 6 bases, leaving 16 bases between them. Germline V lookup: CDR1 MNHNS, CDR2 SASEGT. This clone was seen ten or more times. Thyroid surgery was preceded by no treatment in any patient. MiXCR was used by TCRdb to re-call the PCR reads. The data contain almost 35,000 clones, less than 20% of them singletons. The receptor's source is a female donor with papillary thyroid cancer or a benign thyroid nodule (not recorded which). Some clones in this sample may be carry-over from other donors' samples. V gene TRBV6-1 combines with J gene TRBJ2-1; possibly TRBD1 or TRBD2 for D (6 bases each). Sequenced: blood. CDR3 residues: CASSARGRQFNEQFF. The CDR3 coding sequence is TGTGCCAGCAGTGCACGGGGGCGACAATTCAATGAGCAGTTCTTC.